This T cell receptor (beta chain) was profiled in a study of blood T cells in healthy people across ages. Study results and caveats: Both higher diversity and more naive CD4+ cells marked long-lived donors when set against aged donors.

The use of a sample-barcoded 5' primer and a J-beta primer mix characterized a second PCR of about 7 to 12 cycles. TCRdb analysed the 5' RACE reads with MiXCR anew, one entry per CDR3 protein. This sample carries over 950,000 distinct CDR3 sequences, 51% of them seen once, and the ten largest clones take about 21%. This clonotype was observed a single time. What it recognizes is unknown. No fewer than 7 million PBMCs went into each sample. The sequence was collected from a woman aged 60-75 years in good health. Input material: blood.

The CDR3 DNA is TGCAGCGTCACAATTGGAGGAATGAACACTGAAGCTTTCTTT. Translated: CSVTIGGMNTEAFF. This rearrangement joins TRBV29-1 to TRBJ1-1; the D is unclear. CDR1 and CDR2 from the germline V gene are SQVTM and ANQGSEA. V dropped 6 bases and J dropped 0 bases, with 14 bases sitting between them. CDR3 size: 14 residues.